This T cell receptor beta chain was recorded in a study of Graves' ophthalmopathy and Graves' hyperthyroidism. Broader study findings: Ophthalmopathy progression was predicted with 70.59% sensitivity and about 72% specificity. The authors also found most expanded thyroid clonotypes above 0.001 frequency in blood.

Active ophthalmopathy (CAS at least 3, NOSPECS at least 4), lasting under 3 months. A diagnosis was made from clinical symptoms together with serum thyroxine, TRAb, thyroid ultrasound and orbital computed tomography. Amplification of TCR beta CDR3 regions used RNA transcripts. Second-round multiplex PCR came after first-round RT-PCR with HTBI primers. TCRdb independently ran MiXCR on the multiplex PCR reads; one entry per CDR3 protein. Of some 750,000 distinct CDR3 sequences detected, 40% appear once; the ten largest clones hold about 40%. From germline, CDR1 is MGHDK and CDR2 SYGVNS. V dropped 5 bases and J dropped 4; count of bases not matched to a gene: 10. The CDR3 spans 17 residues. This clonotype showed up just a few times. What it binds is unknown.

The receptor's source is an adult man with Graves' ophthalmopathy. The V call is TRBV25-1, the J call TRBJ2-2; 10 bases map to TRBD2. Sequencing was performed on peripheral blood. The CDR3, as DNA: TGTGCCAGCAGTTTTCAGCGGGGGGGCCGACGCACCGGGGAGCTGTTTTTT. Amino acids: CASSFQRGGRRTGELFF.